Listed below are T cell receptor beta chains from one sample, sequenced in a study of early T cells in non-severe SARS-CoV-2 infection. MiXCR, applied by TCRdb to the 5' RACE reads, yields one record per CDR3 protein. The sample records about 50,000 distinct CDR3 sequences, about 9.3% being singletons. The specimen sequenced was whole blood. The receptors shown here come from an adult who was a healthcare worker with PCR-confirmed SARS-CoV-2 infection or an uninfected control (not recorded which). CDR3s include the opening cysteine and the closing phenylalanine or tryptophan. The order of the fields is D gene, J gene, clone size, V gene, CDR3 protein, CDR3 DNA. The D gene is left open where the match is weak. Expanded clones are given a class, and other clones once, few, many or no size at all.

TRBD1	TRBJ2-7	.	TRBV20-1	CSAKPGQSLYEQYF	TGCAGTGCTAAACCGGGACAGTCTCTCTACGAGCAGTACTTC
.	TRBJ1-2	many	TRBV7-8	CASSSSTHSPGIGYTF	TGTGCCAGCAGCTCGTCAACCCATTCCCCGGGGATTGGCTACACCTTC
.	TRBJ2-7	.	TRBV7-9	CASSLAGSLYEQYF	TGTGCCAGCAGCTTAGCAGGCAGCCTCTACGAGCAGTACTTC
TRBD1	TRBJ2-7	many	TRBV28	CASRTLTGGHEQYF	TGTGCCAGCAGAACATTGACAGGGGGCCACGAGCAGTACTTC
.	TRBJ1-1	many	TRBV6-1	CASSEAPDGIAERTEAFF	TGTGCCAGCAGTGAAGCACCTGACGGAATTGCCGAACGCACTGAAGCTTTCTTT
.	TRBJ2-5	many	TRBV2	CASSTGPEETQYF	TGTGCCAGCAGTACGGGACCAGAAGAGACCCAGTACTTC
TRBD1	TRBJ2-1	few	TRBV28	CASSYTGGLYNEQFF	TGTGCCAGCAGTTATACAGGGGGCCTCTACAATGAGCAGTTCTTC
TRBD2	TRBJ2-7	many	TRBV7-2	CASSSTPGTSGYEQYF	TGTGCCAGCAGCTCGACCCCCGGGACTAGCGGTTACGAGCAGTACTTC
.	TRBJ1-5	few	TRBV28	CASNREDQPQHF	TGTGCCAGCAACAGGGAAGATCAGCCCCAGCATTTT
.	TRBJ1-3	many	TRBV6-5	CASSYSSRASGNTIYF	TGTGCCAGCAGTTACTCGTCTCGTGCTTCTGGAAACACCATATATTTT
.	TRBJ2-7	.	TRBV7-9	CASSPVGSSYEQYF	TGTGCCAGCAGCCCCGTTGGGAGCTCCTACGAGCAGTACTTC
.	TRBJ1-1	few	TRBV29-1	CSASTGAEAFF	TGCAGCGCCAGCACGGGGGCTGAAGCTTTCTTT
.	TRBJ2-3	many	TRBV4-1	CASSHPKSDTQYF	TGCGCCAGCAGCCACCCCAAGTCAGATACGCAGTATTTT
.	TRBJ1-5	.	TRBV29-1	CSVGTDSNQPQHF	TGCAGCGTTGGGACTGATAGCAATCAGCCCCAGCATTTT